This passage covers 30 T cell receptor beta chains from one sample sequenced in a study of regulatory T cells in long-lasting Graves disease. Researchers made TCR beta libraries by using iRepertoire HTBI primers and running Arm-PCR on CDR3 regions. One entry per CDR3 protein, called by TCRdb with MiXCR from the multiplex PCR reads. The sample has fewer than 450,000 distinct CDR3 sequences, around 20% seen once. Time point denoted: persistent/refractory GD, antithyroid drugs over 5 years with positive TRAb. From PBMCs, RNA was extracted and then used to make the TCR library. The source was peripheral blood mononuclear cells (PBMCs), collected when the disease was refractory, from a patient treated with antithyroid drugs. These receptors were collected from a female donor with Graves disease.

The chain uses TRBV4-3 and TRBJ1-1; unclear D gene. The germline V gene has CDR1 LGHNA and CDR2 YSLEER. Between the trimmed V and J ends, which lost 0 bases and 1 base, there was a span of 6 bases. The CDR3 runs 14 residues. The CDR3 spells CASSQDESNTEAFF. The CDR3 nucleotides read TGCGCCAGCAGCCAAGATGAGTCGAACACTGAAGCTTTCTTT.

The table lists this clonotype with a few counts. The V call is TRBV28, the J call TRBJ1-1; D remains unclear. The CDR3 sequence is 12 residues long. V lost 3 bases, J lost 8 bases, and 10 bases lay in between. The germline gives CDR1 MDHEN, CDR2 SYDVKM. CDR3 sequence (DNA): TGTGCCAGCAGTTTCTCCAGACCGGAAGCTTTCTTT. This codes for CASSFSRPEAFF. The variable domain in full, completed from reference TRBV28 and TRBJ1-1, reads DVKVTQSSRYLVKRTGEKVFLECVQDMDHENMFWYRQDPGLGLRLIYFSYDVKMKEKGDIPEGYSVSREKKERFSLILESASTNQTSMYLCASSFSRPEAFFGQGTRLTVV.

This clonotype turned up a few times. The rearrangement uses TRBV19 and TRBJ1-6; no definite D call. The germline CDR1 and CDR2 sequences are LNHDA and SQIVND (reference sequence). V shed 3 bases and J shed 3 bases, with 9 bases lying between them. This CDR3 comprises 15 residues. The CDR3 nucleotides are TGTGCCAGTAGTATCACCTCAGGCTATAATTCACCCCTCCACTTT. Encoded protein: CASSITSGYNSPLHF.

This clonotype was picked up many times. This chain uses TRBV7-9 with TRBJ2-7; D possibly matches TRBD1 or TRBD2 (5 bases each). The CDR3 covers 13 residues. The V and J ends lost 5 bases and 6 bases respectively, with 14 bases between them. Germline values: CDR1 SEHNR, CDR2 FQNEAQ (reference sequence). As DNA, the CDR3 is TGTGCCAGCAGCCCCATCGGGGCGACCGAGCAGTACTTC. Its protein product is CASSPIGATEQYF.

The rearrangement joins TRBV11-1 to TRBJ2-7, with D possibly matching TRBD1 (6 bases). From germline, CDR1 is SGHAT and CDR2 FQDESV (reference sequence). CDR3 size: 13 residues. Deletions cut 6 bases from V and 3 bases from J, with 12 bases between. The CDR3 DNA is TGTGCCAGCAGGACCGGCAGGGGCTACGAGCAGTACTTC. The encoded protein is CASRTGRGYEQYF.

This clonotype has at least ten counts. The J gene is TRBJ1-1, the V gene TRBV11-2; D uncertain. From germline, CDR1 is SGHAT and CDR2 FQNNGV. CDR3 length: 12 residues. V was clipped by 3 bases and J by 7 bases, with 9 bases between them. CDR3 in amino acids: CASSFTGYEAFF. The CDR3 DNA reads as TGTGCCAGCAGCTTTACGGGATATGAAGCTTTCTTT.

This clonotype appeared many times. This chain joins TRBV19 and TRBJ1-1; D not certain. Germline CDR1 LNHDA, CDR2 SQIVND (reference sequence). CDR3 size: 13 residues. Trimming pared 9 bases from V and 1 base from J, leaving 12 bases between. The CDR3 reads CASSKRGNTEAFF. CDR3 nucleotide sequence: TGTGCCAGCAGCAAGCGGGGGAACACTGAAGCTTTCTTT. Supplemented by reference TRBV19 and TRBJ1-1, the full variable domain reads DGGITQSPKYLFRKEGQNVTLSCEQNLNHDAMYWYRQDPGQGLRLIYYSQIVNDFQKGDIAEGYSVSREKKESFPLTVTSAQKNPTAFYLCASSKRGNTEAFFGQGTRLTVV.

This clonotype was picked up a small number of times. The rearrangement joins TRBV12-3 or TRBV12-4 to TRBJ1-3; D gene unclear. Deletions cut 6 bases from V and 0 bases from J, with 15 bases between. CDR3 length: 16 amino acids. DNA of the CDR3: TGTGCCAGCAGCCCCGTTGAAAAGATCTCTGGAAACACCATATATTTT. Translating gives CASSPVEKISGNTIYF.

The table lists this clonotype with many counts. This chain connects TRBV3-1 to TRBJ1-4; D is perhaps TRBD1 (5 bases). Looked up from germline, CDR1 is LGHDT and CDR2 is YNNKEL (reference sequence). The CDR3 is 17 residues long. The V and J ends lost 1 base and 8 bases respectively, with 20 bases between them. The CDR3 DNA is TGTGCCAGCAGCCAAGTCCGGGGCCGGGCCGAGGAAGAAAAACTGTTTTTT. This encodes CASSQVRGRAEEEKLFF.

This clonotype came up a few times. This chain uses TRBV19 with TRBJ1-2; D is undetermined. Deletions cut 10 bases from V and 4 bases from J, with 19 bases between. The CDR3 has 14 residues. Germline values: CDR1 LNHDA, CDR2 SQIVND (reference sequence). CDR3 in DNA: TGTGCCACCCAAGGCGGCAGTTCGAGCTATGGCTACACCTTC. Its translation is CATQGGSSSYGYTF.

As regards this clonotype: This may come from a read error, since a much larger clone is one base off. This rearrangement joins TRBV20-1 to TRBJ2-7; TRBD2 is a possible D gene (6 bases). The V gene lost 5 bases and the J gene lost 0 bases, with 17 bases spanning the gap. This CDR3 region has 15 residues. Germline assignment: CDR1 DFQATT and CDR2 SNEGSKA (reference sequence). The CDR3 loop reads CSASSRDFGSYEQYF. For the CDR3, the DNA is TGCAGTGCTTCCTCCCGGGACTTTGGCTCCTACGAGCAGTACTTC.

The sample holds a few counts of this clonotype. For the CDR3, the DNA is TGTGCCAGCAGCCAAGACCTGAATAGCAATCAGCCCCAGCATTTT. It codes for CASSQDLNSNQPQHF. The gene calls are TRBV4-2 and TRBJ1-5; D remains unclear. CDR1 is LGHNA, CDR2 YNFKEQ, per germline. Deletions cut 0 bases from V and 0 bases from J, with 6 bases between. The CDR3 loop spans 15 amino acids.

As for this clonotype: A much larger clone differs from this one at a single base, so this may be a read error. This sequence joins TRBV7-2 and TRBJ2-7; TRBD2 aligns across 8 bases. The germline gives CDR1 SGHTA, CDR2 FQGNSA. The CDR3 runs 13 residues. The DNA of the CDR3 is TGTGCCAACAGCTCGACTAGCGTCCGCGAGCAGTACTTC. The encoded protein is CANSSTSVREQYF.

The rearrangement joins TRBV29-1 to TRBJ1-1; tentatively, D is TRBD1 (5 bases). The CDR3 is 14 residues long. Germline CDR1 is SQVTM and CDR2 is ANQGSEA. V lost 4 bases and J lost 4, with 16 bases in between. CDR3 residues: CSVGVGAGRTEAFF. The CDR3 DNA sequence: TGCAGCGTTGGGGTCGGGGCGGGGCGCACTGAAGCTTTCTTT. The full variable domain, rest sourced from reference TRBV29-1 and TRBJ1-1, is SAVISQKPSRDICQRGTSLTIQCQVDSQVTMMFWYRQQPGQSLTLIATANQGSEATYESGFVIDKFPISRPNLTFSTLTVSNMSPEDSSIYLCSVGVGAGRTEAFFGQGTRLTVV.

CDR3 protein: CASSDGSYNEQFF. CDR3 coding DNA: TGTGCCAGCAGTGACGGCTCCTACAATGAGCAGTTCTTC. This chain joins TRBV6-1 and TRBJ2-1; D call uncertain. CDR1 MNHNS and CDR2 SASEGT come from the germline V gene. V shed 3 bases and J shed 0 bases, with 3 bases lying between them. CDR3 size: 13 residues.

This clonotype was found a few times. The J gene is TRBJ1-1, the V gene TRBV19, with TRBD1 as a possible D gene (5 bases). CDR1 LNHDA and CDR2 SQIVND come from the germline V gene (reference sequence). There are 15 residues in the CDR3. Trimming left V 9 bases short and J 4 bases short, with 21 bases between. The CDR3 DNA reads as TGTGCCAGCACAAATTGGGGGGTGAGGAGCACTGAAGCTTTCTTT. Protein sequence: CASTNWGVRSTEAFF.

This clonotype was picked up many times. The J gene is TRBJ2-7, the V gene TRBV6-2 or TRBV6-3, with no clear D. CDR3 length: 12 amino acids. V dropped 0 bases and J dropped 6 bases, with 6 bases sitting between them. Germline loops: CDR1 MNHEY, CDR2 SVGEGT. The CDR3 sequence: CASSYSRGEQYF. CDR3 coding DNA: TGTGCCAGCAGTTACTCGAGAGGCGAGCAGTACTTC.

The chain uses TRBV30 and TRBJ1-6; D not resolved. This CDR3 contains 15 residues. Germline CDR1 and CDR2: GTSNPN and SVGIG (reference sequence). The germline V and J ends were trimmed by 3 bases and 0 bases, with 9 bases remaining between them. Here the CDR3 reads CAWSVIGSYNSPLHF. CDR3 coding DNA: TGTGCCTGGAGCGTCATCGGCTCCTATAATTCACCCCTCCACTTT.

This clonotype was seen repeatedly, ten times or more. This chain uses TRBV9 with TRBJ1-6; maybe TRBD1 (6 bases). Trimming cost V 0 bases and J 5 bases, with 6 bases left between them. Germline CDR1 reads SGDLS; CDR2 reads YYNGEE. The length of the CDR3 is 14 residues. Here the CDR3 DNA reads TGTGCCAGCAGCGTAGGGACAGATAATTCACCCCTCCACTTT. It yields the protein CASSVGTDNSPLHF. The full variable domain, in which reference TRBV9 and TRBJ1-6 provide the parts outside the CDR3, is DSGVTQTPKHLITATGQRVTLRCSPRSGDLSVYWYQQSLDQGLQFLIQYYNGEERAKGNILERFSAQQFPDLHSELNLSSLELGDSALYFCASSVGTDNSPLHFGNGTRLTVT.

The CDR3 region has the DNA TGTGCCACCGCCCCGAACACCGGGGAGCTGTTTTTT. Translating it yields CATAPNTGELFF. V and J are TRBV15 and TRBJ2-2; unclear D gene. This CDR3 contains 12 residues. V lost 8 bases and J 0 bases, leaving 4 bases between the germline ends. Germline CDR1 reads LNHNV; CDR2 reads YYDKDF (reference sequence). The whole variable domain, filled in from reference TRBV15 and TRBJ2-2, reads DAMVIQNPRYQVTQFGKPVTLSCSQTLNHNVMYWYQQKSSQAPKLLFHYYDKDFNNEADTPDNFQSRRPNTSFCFLDIRSPGLGDTAMYLCATAPNTGELFFGEGSRLTVL.

On this clonotype itself: A much larger clone lies a single base off, so this may be a read error. The rearrangement uses TRBV4-3 and TRBJ2-2; 7 bases fit TRBD1. J lost 6 bases, V lost 3 bases, and 1 base had no gene match. Germline-derived CDR1 and CDR2 are LGHNA and YSLEER. CDR3 length: 13 residues. The CDR3 loop reads CASSHTGAGELFF. The CDR3 DNA follows: TGCGCCAGCAGCCACACAGGGGCCGGGGAGCTGTTTTTT.

The V call is TRBV4-1, the J call TRBJ1-1; D not certain. CDR1 MGHRA and CDR2 YSYEKL come from the germline V gene. The CDR3 covers 13 residues. V was cut by 1 base and J by 4 bases, with 7 bases left in between. CDR3 sequence (DNA): TGCGCCAGCAGCCAAGTTGGGCCCACTGAAGCTTTCTTT. As protein: CASSQVGPTEAFF.

This clonotype has just a few counts. J is TRBJ2-3 and V is TRBV10-3, with TRBD2 identical over 10 bases. The germline gives CDR1 ENHRY, CDR2 SYGVKD. Unmatched junction bases numbered 10, after V lost 2 bases and J lost 5 bases. CDR3 length: 17 amino acids. The CDR3 DNA sequence: TGTGCCATCAGTGAGCCAGGACTAGCGGAGCAGGTAGATACGCAGTATTTT. Amino acid sequence: CAISEPGLAEQVDTQYF.

The chain carries TRBV5-1 and TRBJ2-7; 8 nucleotides align to TRBD1. Germline trimming cut 2 bases from V and 5 bases from J; bases unmatched to any gene: 6. The CDR3 totals 14 residues. Germline assignment: CDR1 SGHRS and CDR2 YFSETQ. CDR3: CASSFRGRRDEQYF. The CDR3 nucleotides read TGCGCCAGCAGCTTCAGGGGGCGCAGGGACGAGCAGTACTTC.

About this clonotype itself: It may be a read error: a sequence one base away is much more abundant. The chain uses TRBV11-2 and TRBJ2-7; maybe TRBD2 (7 bases). The length of the CDR3 is 15 residues. V was trimmed by 4 bases and J by 5 bases, leaving 18 bases between them. Germline CDR1 and CDR2: SGHAT and FQNNGV. In nucleotides, the CDR3 is TGTGCCAGCAGCTCCCGGGGAAGGGGGGGGGACGAGCAGTACTTC. Translated, it gives CASSSRGRGGDEQYF.

V is TRBV7-8 and J is TRBJ2-3; 8 bases map to TRBD2. The CDR3 has 15 amino acids. V was clipped by 2 bases and J by 6 bases; unmatched bases: 7. Per the germline V gene, CDR1 is SGHVS and CDR2 is FQNEAQ. CDR3 sequence (DNA): TGTGCCAGCAGCTTACACGGGAGGGCCGTTGATACGCAGTATTTT. It codes for CASSLHGRAVDTQYF.

This clonotype was seen a few times. The chain carries TRBV18 and TRBJ2-7; a possible D gene is TRBD2 (5 bases). CDR3 length equals 14 residues. V lost 2 bases, J lost 2 bases, and 10 bases lay in between. Looked up from germline, CDR1 is KGHSH and CDR2 is LQKENI. The CDR3 bases are TGTGCCAGCTCACCAGCTAGCAATACCTACGAGCAGTACTTC. Translation gives CASSPASNTYEQYF.

This clonotype showed up many times. V usage is TRBV28 and J usage is TRBJ1-4; 7 positions match TRBD1. The ends lost 2 bases at V and 7 bases at J; junction bases unmatched: 10. CDR1 MDHEN and CDR2 SYDVKM come from the germline V gene. The CDR3 runs 16 residues. The CDR3 sequence is CASSLSQGPGGEKLFF. In DNA form, the CDR3 reads TGTGCCAGCAGTTTAAGCCAGGGGCCAGGGGGTGAAAAACTGTTTTTT.

The table lists this clonotype with many counts. The V call is TRBV2, the J call TRBJ1-4, with D hard to call. Germline V gene lookup returns CDR1 SNHLY and CDR2 FYNNEI. The CDR3 totals 15 residues. Trimming cost V 7 bases and J 5 bases, with 17 bases left between them. CDR3 nucleotide sequence: TGTGCCAGCACCCAAGGCGGGGATGCCAATGAAAAACTGTTTTTT. Protein product: CASTQGGDANEKLFF.

This rearrangement joins TRBV20-1 to TRBJ2-5; 9 bases fit TRBD2. Trimming removed 3 bases from V and 2 bases from J; junction bases left unmatched: 4. This CDR3 has 14 amino acids. In germline, CDR1 is DFQATT, CDR2 SNEGSKA (reference sequence). The CDR3 here is CSASRLAVQETQYF. The CDR3 DNA follows: TGCAGTGCTAGCCGACTAGCGGTACAAGAGACCCAGTACTTC.